These 24 T cell receptor beta chains came from one sample sequenced in a study of OX40 agonist ivuxolimab in advanced cancers. Sequencing was performed with immunoSEQ multiplex PCR; in TCRdb, only in-frame clones are kept and a portion is missing. The table has 40,000 to 60,000 clones, 81% seen once; the top ten hold around 7%. Sample: CD4+ or CD8+ T cells sorted from blood, taken in a trial of the OX40 agonist ivuxolimab. The receptors here all came from an adult with an advanced solid tumor such as melanoma, head and neck, liver or kidney cancer.

J is TRBJ2-1 and V is TRBV9; 14 nucleotides line up with TRBD2. J gave up 10 bases and V 0 bases, and 3 bases lay outside the gene matches. The germline CDR1 and CDR2 sequences are SGDLS and YYNGEE. CDR3 length equals 15 residues. CDR3: CASSVGWTSGREQFF. In DNA form, the CDR3 reads TGTGCCAGCAGCGTAGGATGGACTAGCGGGAGGGAGCAGTTCTTC.

This clone has more than one count but fewer than ten. Other nucleotide sequences in the sample specify the same CDR3. The chain couples TRBV4-1 to TRBJ1-5; the D gene is possibly TRBD1 (6 bases). CDR1 MGHRA and CDR2 YSYEKL come from the germline V gene. Deletions cut 5 bases from V and 4 bases from J, with 12 bases between. The CDR3 spans 14 residues. CDR3 coding DNA: TGCGCCAGCAGCGACACAGGGAGGAATCAGCCCCAGCATTTT. Its protein is CASSDTGRNQPQHF.

The DNA for the CDR3 is TGTGCCAGCAGCTTAGATCTATTGGGGGCCCTGGGCGAGCAGTACTTC. Its protein is CASSLDLLGALGEQYF. J is TRBJ2-7 and V is TRBV11-2; TRBD1 might be the D (6 bases). The CDR3 sequence is 16 residues long. Germline lookup yields CDR1 SGHAT and CDR2 FQNNGV. V was clipped by 0 bases and J by 6 bases, with 18 bases between them.

V is TRBV9 and J is TRBJ1-2, with 7 bases that match TRBD1. CDR1 SGDLS and CDR2 YYNGEE come from the germline V gene. After removal of 1 base from V and 4 bases from J, the junction contained 4 bases not matched to a gene. CDR3 size: 14 residues. This CDR3 reads CASSVRQGGYGYTF. The CDR3 nucleotides read TGTGCCAGCAGCGTAAGGCAGGGGGGCTATGGCTACACCTTC.

This rearrangement joins TRBV4-2 to TRBJ2-7, with D uncertain. Germline CDR1 is LGHNA and CDR2 is YNFKEQ. This CDR3 is 14 amino acids long. Trimming shortened V by 0 bases and J by 4 bases, and 10 bases separated the two germline ends. The CDR3 sequence: CASSQEAGWYEQYF. In nucleotides, the CDR3 is TGTGCCAGCAGCCAAGAGGCAGGATGGTACGAGCAGTACTTC.

The rearrangement links TRBV4-1 to TRBJ1-1, with 7 bases aligning to TRBD1. With 4 bases clipped from V and 3 bases from J, the junction kept 8 bases outside the gene matches. CDR3 length equals 15 residues. The germline V gene has CDR1 MGHRA and CDR2 YSYEKL. The CDR3, as DNA: TGCGCCAGCAGCCGAAAACAGGGGTTTGACACTGAAGCTTTCTTT. Translating it yields CASSRKQGFDTEAFF.

The J gene is TRBJ2-1, the V gene TRBV4-3; 11 nucleotides line up with TRBD1. Trimming at V came to 4 bases and at J to 5 bases, leaving 10 bases not matched to a gene. Germline-derived CDR1 and CDR2 are LGHNA and YSLEER. The CDR3 spans 17 residues. The CDR3 nucleotides are TGCGCCAGCAGCCCCTACGACGGACAGGGGGCTAACAATGAGCAGTTCTTC. Its protein product is CASSPYDGQGANNEQFF.

This clone was observed a single time. The V call is TRBV14, the J call TRBJ1-2, with TRBD1 identical over 12 bases. Trimming at V came to 5 bases and at J to 6 bases, leaving 4 bases not matched to a gene. Germline loops: CDR1 SGHDN, CDR2 FVKESK. The CDR3 spans 14 residues. CDR3 region: CASSARDRGHGYTF. The CDR3 DNA is TGTGCCAGCAGCGCCCGGGACAGGGGGCATGGCTACACCTTC. The full variable domain, in which reference TRBV14 and TRBJ1-2 provide the parts outside the CDR3, is EAGVTQFPSHSVIEKGQTVTLRCDPISGHDNLYWYRRVMGKEIKFLLHFVKESKQDESGMPNNRFLAERTGGTYSTLKVQPAELEDSGVYFCASSARDRGHGYTFGSGTRLTVV.

Only one count was recorded for this clone. The V gene is TRBV29-1, the J gene TRBJ1-3, with a tentative D call TRBD1 (5 bases). The CDR3 length is 14 residues. Germline lookup yields CDR1 SQVTM and CDR2 ANQGSEA. Trimming stripped 3 bases from V and 0 bases from J, with 9 bases between. The CDR3 DNA follows: TGCAGCGTTGAGGGGGGGAACTCTGGAAACACCATATATTTT. Protein product: CSVEGGNSGNTIYF.

The chain employs TRBV6-5 and TRBJ1-2; tentative D call: TRBD1 (5 bases). The CDR3 covers 12 residues. CDR1 and CDR2 (germline): MNHEY, SVGAGI. V gave up 8 bases and J gave up 3 bases, with 10 bases separating them. The CDR3 here is CASRDSDYGYTF. As DNA, the CDR3 is TGTGCCAGCCGAGACAGTGACTATGGCTACACCTTC.

The chain employs TRBV13 and TRBJ1-1; no clear D. The germline CDR1 and CDR2 sequences are PRHDT and FYEKMQ (reference sequence). CDR3 length: 13 amino acids. Trimming took off 3 bases at V and 0 bases at J, with 5 bases between the two ends. CDR3: CASSLTMNTEAFF. The CDR3 region has the DNA TGTGCCAGCAGCTTGACCATGAACACTGAAGCTTTCTTT. The variable domain in full, with the rest retrieved from reference TRBV13 and TRBJ1-1, is AAGVIQSPRHLIKEKRETATLKCYPIPRHDTVYWYQQGPGQDPQFLISFYEKMQSDKGSIPDRFSAQQFSDYHSELNMSSLELGDSALYFCASSLTMNTEAFFGQGTRLTVV.

V and J are TRBV11-2 and TRBJ2-5, with D unresolved. The CDR3 spans 13 residues. Germline V gene lookup returns CDR1 SGHAT and CDR2 FQNNGV. The V end was cut by 7 bases, the J end by 4 bases, with 13 bases between. CDR3 sequence (DNA): TGTGCCAGCACCCGCTCGACTCGAGAGACCCAGTACTTC. This codes for CASTRSTRETQYF.

This clone was seen once. The CDR3 reads CASSPPGQRSYEQYF. CDR3 coding DNA: TGTGCCAGCTCACCACCGGGACAGCGCTCCTACGAGCAGTACTTC. This sequence joins TRBV18 and TRBJ2-7; TRBD1 agrees at 7 bases. In germline, CDR1 is KGHSH, CDR2 LQKENI. The length of the CDR3 is 15 residues. After removal of 0 bases from V and 0 bases from J, the junction contained 2 bases not matched to a gene.

This sequence joins TRBV9 and TRBJ1-3, with D possibly TRBD1 on 5 matching bases. Germline V gene lookup returns CDR1 SGDLS and CDR2 YYNGEE. The CDR3 covers 14 residues. With 6 bases removed from V and 0 bases from J, the gap between germline ends came to 10 bases. CDR3 bases: TGTGCCAGCACCTTTGACAGCTCTGGAAACACCATATATTTT. Its translation is CASTFDSSGNTIYF.

The chain combines TRBV5-4 with TRBJ1-2, with a tentative D call TRBD1 (6 bases). Trimming pared 5 bases from V and 4 bases from J, leaving 15 bases between. The CDR3 is 14 amino acids. CDR1 and CDR2 (germline): SGHNT, YYREEE (reference sequence). CDR3 sequence: CASRLTGAVYGYTF. CDR3 in DNA: TGTGCCAGCAGACTGACAGGTGCCGTCTATGGCTACACCTTC.

V gene TRBV6-5 combines with J gene TRBJ2-5; D tentatively fits TRBD1 or TRBD2 (5 bases each). V lost 5 bases to trimming and J lost 1 base, with 14 bases between them. Germline CDR1 reads MNHEY; CDR2 reads SVGAGI. The CDR3 runs 15 residues. The CDR3 is CASSTGTFFQETQYF. The CDR3 region has the DNA TGTGCCAGCAGTACCGGGACGTTTTTCCAAGAGACCCAGTACTTC.

The V and J genes are TRBV18 and TRBJ1-5; tentatively, D is TRBD1 (6 bases). V dropped 5 bases and J dropped 5 bases, with 13 bases sitting between them. Germline lookup yields CDR1 KGHSH and CDR2 LQKENI. CDR3 length equals 14 residues. DNA of the CDR3: TGTGCCAGCTCAACTGGACAGAGATATCAGCCCCAGCATTTT. It encodes CASSTGQRYQPQHF.

This rearrangement joins TRBV7-8 to TRBJ2-1; 7 nucleotides agree with TRBD2. The CDR3 spans 16 residues. Losses at the gene ends were 2 bases for V and 4 bases for J; bases not matched to a gene: 8. The germline V gene encodes CDR1 SGHVS and CDR2 FQNEAQ. The CDR3, as DNA: TGTGCCAGCAGCTTATCTGGCGGGAGAGGGTACAATGAGCAGTTCTTC. Its translation is CASSLSGGRGYNEQFF.

This clone was observed once. The chain carries TRBV10-2 and TRBJ1-3; 7 bases map to TRBD1. V lost 6 bases and J lost 0; bases outside the gene matches: 5. The CDR3 extends over 15 amino acids. Germline V lookup: CDR1 WSHSY, CDR2 SAAADI. The CDR3 loop reads CASRGDRFSGNTIYF. Written as DNA, the CDR3 is TGCGCCAGCAGGGGGGACAGATTCTCTGGAAACACCATATATTTT.

V and J are TRBV10-3 and TRBJ2-1; D is unclear. Germline CDR1 ENHRY, CDR2 SYGVKD. Deletions cut 1 base from V and 4 bases from J, with 5 bases between. CDR3 length: 13 amino acids. CDR3 residues: CAISEYSYNEQFF. CDR3 sequence (DNA): TGTGCCATCAGTGAGTACTCTTACAATGAGCAGTTCTTC.

This clone was observed once. The chain uses TRBV9 and TRBJ2-2; D uncertain. Germline CDR1 and CDR2: SGDLS and YYNGEE. V was trimmed by 0 bases and J by 4 bases, leaving 7 bases between them. The CDR3 covers 14 residues. DNA for the CDR3: TGTGCCAGCAGCGTAGATGGGCCCACCGGGGAGCTGTTTTTT. It is translated as CASSVDGPTGELFF.

This chain connects TRBV5-1 to TRBJ2-5; D not certain. Trimming took off 0 bases at V and 4 bases at J, with 7 bases between the two ends. This CDR3 has 13 residues. Germline-derived CDR1 and CDR2 are SGHRS and YFSETQ. The chain's CDR3 is CASSLDAGETQYF. Written as DNA, the CDR3 is TGCGCCAGCAGCTTGGATGCCGGAGAGACCCAGTACTTC.

The V call is TRBV19, the J call TRBJ1-5, with D possibly TRBD1 on 6 matching bases. Germline lookup yields CDR1 LNHDA and CDR2 SQIVND (reference sequence). Trimming cost V 8 bases and J 4 bases, with 15 bases left between them. The CDR3 spans 14 residues. The CDR3 sequence is CASATQGRNQPQHF. In DNA form, the CDR3 reads TGTGCCAGTGCAACACAGGGTCGTAATCAGCCCCAGCATTTT. The full variable domain, its missing parts supplied by reference TRBV19 and TRBJ1-5, is DGGITQSPKYLFRKEGQNVTLSCEQNLNHDAMYWYRQDPGQGLRLIYYSQIVNDFQKGDIAEGYSVSREKKESFPLTVTSAQKNPTAFYLCASATQGRNQPQHFGDGTRLSIL.

The genes are TRBV29-1 and TRBJ1-1; D call uncertain. V was trimmed by 5 bases and J by 3 bases, leaving 16 bases between them. CDR3 length: 14 residues. CDR1 and CDR2 (germline): SQVTM, ANQGSEA. CDR3 loop: CSVLGRPSDTEAFF. The DNA for the CDR3 is TGCAGCGTTCTCGGCAGGCCGTCGGACACTGAAGCTTTCTTT.